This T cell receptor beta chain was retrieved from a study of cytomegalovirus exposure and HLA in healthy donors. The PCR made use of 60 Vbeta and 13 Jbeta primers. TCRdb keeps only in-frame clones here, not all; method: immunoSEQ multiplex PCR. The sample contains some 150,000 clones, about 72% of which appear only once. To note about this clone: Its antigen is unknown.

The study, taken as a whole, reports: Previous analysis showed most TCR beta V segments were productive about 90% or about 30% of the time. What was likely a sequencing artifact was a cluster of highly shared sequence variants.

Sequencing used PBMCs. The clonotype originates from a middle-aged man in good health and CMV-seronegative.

CDR3 sequence (DNA): TGTGCCAGCAGCCCCGTCGGGGGAGAAGGCTACACCTTC. Translating it yields CASSPVGGEGYTF. This rearrangement joins TRBV9 to TRBJ1-2; possibly TRBD1 for D (5 bases). The V and J ends lost 4 bases and 8 bases respectively, with 15 bases between them. Germline-derived CDR1 and CDR2 are SGDLS and YYNGEE. The CDR3 length is 13 residues.